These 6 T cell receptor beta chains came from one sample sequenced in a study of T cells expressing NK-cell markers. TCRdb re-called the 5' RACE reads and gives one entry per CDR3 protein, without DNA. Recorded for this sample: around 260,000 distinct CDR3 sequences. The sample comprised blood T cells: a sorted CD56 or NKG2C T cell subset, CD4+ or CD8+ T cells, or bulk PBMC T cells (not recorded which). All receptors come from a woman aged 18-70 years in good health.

The CDR3 sequence is CASSFDRGLGGELFF. The gene calls are TRBV28 and TRBJ2-2; TCRdb gives TRBD1 as the D gene, but with no DNA this cannot be confirmed. CDR1 and CDR2 from the germline V gene are MDHEN and SYDVKM. The CDR3 totals 15 residues.

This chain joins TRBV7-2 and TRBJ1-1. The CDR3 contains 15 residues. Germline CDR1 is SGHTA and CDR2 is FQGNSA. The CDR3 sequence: CASSLARGWVTEAFF.

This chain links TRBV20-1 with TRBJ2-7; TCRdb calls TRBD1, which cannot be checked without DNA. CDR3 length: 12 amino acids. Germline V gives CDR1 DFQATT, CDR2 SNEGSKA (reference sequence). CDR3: CSSGTGKYEQYF.

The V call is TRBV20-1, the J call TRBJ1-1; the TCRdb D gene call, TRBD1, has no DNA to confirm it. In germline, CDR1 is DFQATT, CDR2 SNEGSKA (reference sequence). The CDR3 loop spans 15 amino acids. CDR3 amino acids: CSARTLKMGGTEAFF.

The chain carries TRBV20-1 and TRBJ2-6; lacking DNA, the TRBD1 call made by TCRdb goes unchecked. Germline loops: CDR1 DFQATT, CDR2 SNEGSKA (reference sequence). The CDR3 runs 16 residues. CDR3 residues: CSARDATGTGANVLTF.

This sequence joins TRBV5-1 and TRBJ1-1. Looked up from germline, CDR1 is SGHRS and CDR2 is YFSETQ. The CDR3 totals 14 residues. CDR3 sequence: CASSLRPTNTEAFF.